This TCR beta chain comes out of a study of T cell responses to AZD1222 COVID-19 vaccine. Study background: Pooled together were second doses at about 4 or about 12 weeks. Whole-study results and caveats: Across spike, vaccine-associated CD4 TCRs were found, dominant at 160-218 and 743-854. It should be noted that donors were predominantly white British and more often female, and clonal diversity was possibly underestimated.

Concerning this clone: The antigen remains undetermined. At one of its ends the junction is not consistent with the germline gene, which may arise from a read error.

Germline V lookup: CDR1 KGHSH, CDR2 LQKENI. The CDR3 runs 15 residues. Libraries were prepared by immunoSEQ multiplex PCR; TCRdb keeps only in-frame clonotypes and omits some of them. The data contain some 82,000 clones, more than 80% of them singletons. The TCR originated in an adult in good health. The chain has TRBV18 and TRBJ2-2; 9 positions match TRBD1. The specimen comprised peripheral blood, sampled on day 0 of AZD1222 vaccination. The CDR3 coding sequence is TGTGCCAGCTCCCCACTCAGGACAGGGGTCGGGGAGCTGTTTTTT. This codes for CASSPLRTGVGELFF.